This record concerns one TCR beta chain sequence. The antigen remains unidentified. The data belong to a study of somatic mutations in cytotoxic T cells in rheumatoid arthritis. Regarding the study as a whole: Greater age accompanied higher CD8+ clonality in rheumatoid arthritis patients, a pattern that was absent in healthy controls.

Germline V CDR1 and CDR2: SGHAT, FQNNGV. The CDR3 spans 14 residues. V was cut by 3 bases and J by 2 bases, with 8 bases left in between. In the authors' workflow: Matches to published virus-specific TCRB sequences were rare among patient CD8+ clones larger than 1%. Profiled with immunoSEQ multiplex PCR; TCRdb holds only in-frame clones, not every one. V and J calls and clone size are those listed in that table; D and trimming were worked out from the DNA. In the table there are 13,000 to 15,000 clones, 60% to 75% of which are singletons. The specimen was CD8+ T cells sorted from blood. The rearrangement uses TRBV11-2 and TRBJ2-1; D is unclear. The origin of this receptor is an adult with rheumatoid arthritis. CDR3 sequence (DNA): TGTGCCAGCAGCTTGCTCTTAGCCTACAATGAGCAGTTCTTC. Residues: CASSLLLAYNEQFF.